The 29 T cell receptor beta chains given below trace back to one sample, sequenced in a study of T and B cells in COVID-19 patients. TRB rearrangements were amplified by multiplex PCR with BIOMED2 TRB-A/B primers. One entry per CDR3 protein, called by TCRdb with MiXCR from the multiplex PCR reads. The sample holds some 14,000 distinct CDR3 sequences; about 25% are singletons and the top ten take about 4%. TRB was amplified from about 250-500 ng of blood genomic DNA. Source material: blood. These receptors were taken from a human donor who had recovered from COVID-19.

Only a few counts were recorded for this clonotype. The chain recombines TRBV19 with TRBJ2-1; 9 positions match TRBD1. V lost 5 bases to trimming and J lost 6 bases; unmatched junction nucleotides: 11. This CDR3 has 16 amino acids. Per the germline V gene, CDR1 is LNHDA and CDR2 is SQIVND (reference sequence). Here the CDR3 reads CASSASTGTGINEQFF. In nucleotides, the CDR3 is TGTGCCAGTAGTGCCAGTACCGGGACAGGGATCAATGAGCAGTTCTTC.

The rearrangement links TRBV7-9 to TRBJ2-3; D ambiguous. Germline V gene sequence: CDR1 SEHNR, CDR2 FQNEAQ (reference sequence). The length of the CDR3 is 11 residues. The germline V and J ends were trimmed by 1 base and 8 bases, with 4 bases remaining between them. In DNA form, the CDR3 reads TGTGCCAGCAGCTTAGGGAGTACGCAGTATTTT. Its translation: CASSLGSTQYF.

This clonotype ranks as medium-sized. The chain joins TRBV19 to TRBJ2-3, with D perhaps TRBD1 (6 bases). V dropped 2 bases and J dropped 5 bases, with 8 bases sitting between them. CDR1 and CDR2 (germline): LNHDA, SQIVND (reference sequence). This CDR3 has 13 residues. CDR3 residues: CASSIQGRDTQYF. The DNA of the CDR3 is TGTGCCAGTAGTATACAGGGGAGAGATACGCAGTATTTT. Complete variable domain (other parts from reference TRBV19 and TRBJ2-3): DGGITQSPKYLFRKEGQNVTLSCEQNLNHDAMYWYRQDPGQGLRLIYYSQIVNDFQKGDIAEGYSVSREKKESFPLTVTSAQKNPTAFYLCASSIQGRDTQYFGPGTRLTVL.

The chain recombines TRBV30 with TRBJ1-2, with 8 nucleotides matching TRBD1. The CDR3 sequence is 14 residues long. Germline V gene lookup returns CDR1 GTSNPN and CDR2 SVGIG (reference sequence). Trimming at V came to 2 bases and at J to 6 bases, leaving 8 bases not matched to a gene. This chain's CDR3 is CAWSSGQGQNGYTF. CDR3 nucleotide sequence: TGTGCCTGGAGTTCCGGACAGGGTCAGAATGGCTACACCTTC.

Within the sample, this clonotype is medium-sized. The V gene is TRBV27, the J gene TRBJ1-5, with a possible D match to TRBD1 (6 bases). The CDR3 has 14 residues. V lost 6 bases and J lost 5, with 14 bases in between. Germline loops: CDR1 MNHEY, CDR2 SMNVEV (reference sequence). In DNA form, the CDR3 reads TGTGCCAGCAGGGGGGCTACCGGATATCAGCCCCAGCATTTT. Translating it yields CASRGATGYQPQHF.

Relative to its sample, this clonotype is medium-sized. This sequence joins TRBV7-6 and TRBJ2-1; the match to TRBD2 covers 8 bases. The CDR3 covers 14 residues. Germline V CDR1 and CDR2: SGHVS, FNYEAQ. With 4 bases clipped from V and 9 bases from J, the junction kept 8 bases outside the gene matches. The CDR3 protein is CASSSAGGSGEQFF. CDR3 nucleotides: TGTGCCAGCAGCTCCGCGGGGGGCAGTGGTGAGCAGTTCTTC.

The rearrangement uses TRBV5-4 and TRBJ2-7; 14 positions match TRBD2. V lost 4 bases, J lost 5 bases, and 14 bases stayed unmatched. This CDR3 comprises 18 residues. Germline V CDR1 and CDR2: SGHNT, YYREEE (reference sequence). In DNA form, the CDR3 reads TGTGCCAGCAGCGTGGGACTAGCGGGAGACAGCCCCCTTCACGAGCAGTACTTC. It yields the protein CASSVGLAGDSPLHEQYF. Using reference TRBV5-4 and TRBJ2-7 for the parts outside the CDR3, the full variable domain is ETGVTQSPTHLIKTRGQQVTLRCSSQSGHNTVSWYQQALGQGPQFIFQYYREEENGRGNFPPRFSGLQFPNYSSELNVNALELDDSALYLCASSVGLAGDSPLHEQYFGPGTRLTVT.

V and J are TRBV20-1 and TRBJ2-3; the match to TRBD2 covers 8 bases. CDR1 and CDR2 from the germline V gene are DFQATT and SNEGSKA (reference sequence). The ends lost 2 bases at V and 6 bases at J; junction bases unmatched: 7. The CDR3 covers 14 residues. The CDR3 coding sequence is TGCAGTGCTAGATCCAGGACTAGCAGGGATACGCAGTATTTT. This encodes CSARSRTSRDTQYF.

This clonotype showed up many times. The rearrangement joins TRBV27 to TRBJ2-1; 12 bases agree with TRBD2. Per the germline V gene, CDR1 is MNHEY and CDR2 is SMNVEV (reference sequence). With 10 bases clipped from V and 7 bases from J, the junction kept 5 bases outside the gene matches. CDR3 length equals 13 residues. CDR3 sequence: CATGLAGGNEQFF. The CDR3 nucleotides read TGTGCCACCGGGCTAGCGGGGGGGAATGAGCAGTTCTTC.

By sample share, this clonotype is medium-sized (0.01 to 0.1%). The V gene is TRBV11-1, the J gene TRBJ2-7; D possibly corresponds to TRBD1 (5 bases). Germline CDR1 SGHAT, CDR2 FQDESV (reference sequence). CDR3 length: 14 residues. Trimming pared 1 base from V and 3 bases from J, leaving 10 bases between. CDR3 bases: TGTGCCAGCAGCTTAGAGGCCACAGGCTACGAGCAGTACTTC. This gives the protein CASSLEATGYEQYF.

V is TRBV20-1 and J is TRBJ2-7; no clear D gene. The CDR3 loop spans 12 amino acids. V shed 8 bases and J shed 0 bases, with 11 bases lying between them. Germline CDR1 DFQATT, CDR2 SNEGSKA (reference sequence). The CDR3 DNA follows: TGCAGTCCCGGCATAAGCTCCTACGAGCAGTACTTC. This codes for CSPGISSYEQYF.

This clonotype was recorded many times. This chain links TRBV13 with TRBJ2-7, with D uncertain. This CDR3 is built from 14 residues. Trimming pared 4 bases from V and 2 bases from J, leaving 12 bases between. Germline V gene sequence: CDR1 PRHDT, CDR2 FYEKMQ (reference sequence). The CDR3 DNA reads TGTGCCAGCAGCTCCAAGGGTTCGGCCTACGAGCAGTACTTC. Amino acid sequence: CASSSKGSAYEQYF. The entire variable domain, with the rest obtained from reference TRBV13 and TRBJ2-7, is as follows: AAGVIQSPRHLIKEKRETATLKCYPIPRHDTVYWYQQGPGQDPQFLISFYEKMQSDKGSIPDRFSAQQFSDYHSELNMSSLELGDSALYFCASSSKGSAYEQYFGPGTRLTVT.

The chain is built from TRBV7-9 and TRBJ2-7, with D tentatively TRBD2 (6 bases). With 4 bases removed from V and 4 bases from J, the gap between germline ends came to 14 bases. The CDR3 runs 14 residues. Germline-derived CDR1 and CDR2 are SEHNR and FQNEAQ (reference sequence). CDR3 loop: CASSSARLGYEQYF. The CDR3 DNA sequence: TGTGCCAGCAGCTCCGCCCGACTAGGGTACGAGCAGTACTTC.

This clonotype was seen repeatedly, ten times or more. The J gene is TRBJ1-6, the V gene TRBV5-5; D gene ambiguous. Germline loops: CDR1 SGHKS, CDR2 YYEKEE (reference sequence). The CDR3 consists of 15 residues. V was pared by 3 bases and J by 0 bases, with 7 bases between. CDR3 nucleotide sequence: TGTGCCAGCAGCTCCCCTGGCTCCTATAATTCACCCCTCCACTTT. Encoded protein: CASSSPGSYNSPLHF.

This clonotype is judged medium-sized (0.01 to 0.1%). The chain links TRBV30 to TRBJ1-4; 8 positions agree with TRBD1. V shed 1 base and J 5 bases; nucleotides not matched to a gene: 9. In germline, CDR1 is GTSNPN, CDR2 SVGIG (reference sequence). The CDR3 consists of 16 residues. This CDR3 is CAWSAGSGTGNEKLFF. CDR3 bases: TGTGCCTGGAGTGCGGGGAGCGGGACAGGCAATGAAAAACTGTTTTTT.

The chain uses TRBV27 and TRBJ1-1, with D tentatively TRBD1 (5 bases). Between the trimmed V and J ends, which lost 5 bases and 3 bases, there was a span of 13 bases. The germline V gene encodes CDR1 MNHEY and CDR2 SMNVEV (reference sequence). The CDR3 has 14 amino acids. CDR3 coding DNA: TGTGCCAGCAGTCCTACAGGAGGGGACACTGAAGCTTTCTTT. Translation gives CASSPTGGDTEAFF.

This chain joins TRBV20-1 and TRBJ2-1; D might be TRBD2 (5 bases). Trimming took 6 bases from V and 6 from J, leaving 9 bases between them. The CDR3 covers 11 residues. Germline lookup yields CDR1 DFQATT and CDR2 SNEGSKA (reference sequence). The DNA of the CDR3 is TGCAGTGCGGATACTAGCAATGAGCAGTTCTTC. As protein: CSADTSNEQFF.

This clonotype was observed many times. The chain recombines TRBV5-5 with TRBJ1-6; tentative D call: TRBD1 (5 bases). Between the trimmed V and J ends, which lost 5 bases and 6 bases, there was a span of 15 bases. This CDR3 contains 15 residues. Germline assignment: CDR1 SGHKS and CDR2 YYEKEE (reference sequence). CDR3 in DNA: TGTGCCAGCAGGGTAACAGGTGCCCCTAATTCACCCCTCCACTTT. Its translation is CASRVTGAPNSPLHF.

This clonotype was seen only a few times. CDR3 loop: CASSFGRGGGETQYF. The DNA of the CDR3 is TGTGCCAGCAGTTTTGGCCGGGGGGGTGGAGAGACCCAGTACTTC. This chain joins TRBV12-3 or TRBV12-4 and TRBJ2-5, with 8 bases lining up with TRBD2. With 3 bases clipped from V and 4 bases from J, the junction kept 7 bases outside the gene matches. The CDR3 consists of 15 residues.

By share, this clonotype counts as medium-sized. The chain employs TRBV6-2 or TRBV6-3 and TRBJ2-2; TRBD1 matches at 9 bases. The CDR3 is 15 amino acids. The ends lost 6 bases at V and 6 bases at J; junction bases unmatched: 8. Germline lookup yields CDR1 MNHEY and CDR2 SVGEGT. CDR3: CASSPGQGDAGELFF. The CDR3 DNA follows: TGTGCCAGCAGCCCGGGACAGGGCGATGCCGGGGAGCTGTTTTTT.

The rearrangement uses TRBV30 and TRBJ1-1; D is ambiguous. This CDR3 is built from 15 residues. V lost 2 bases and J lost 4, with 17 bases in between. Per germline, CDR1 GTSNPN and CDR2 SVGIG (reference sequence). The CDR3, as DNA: TGTGCCTGGAGTCCAGAGGGTGTAGTGGGCACTGAAGCTTTCTTT. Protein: CAWSPEGVVGTEAFF.

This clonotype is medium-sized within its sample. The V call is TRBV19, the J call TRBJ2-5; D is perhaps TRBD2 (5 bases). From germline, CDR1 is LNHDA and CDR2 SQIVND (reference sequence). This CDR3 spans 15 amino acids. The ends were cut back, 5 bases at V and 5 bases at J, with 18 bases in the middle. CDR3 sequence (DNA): TGTGCCAGTAGTCTCGGGGTCTTAACGGACGAGACCCAGTACTTC. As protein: CASSLGVLTDETQYF.

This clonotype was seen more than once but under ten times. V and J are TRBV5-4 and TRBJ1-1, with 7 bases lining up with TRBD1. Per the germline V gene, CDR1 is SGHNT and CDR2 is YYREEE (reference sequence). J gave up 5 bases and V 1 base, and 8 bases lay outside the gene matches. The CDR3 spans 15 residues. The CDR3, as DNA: TGTGCCAGCAGCTTGTTCGTGCAGGGGGTGACTGAAGCTTTCTTT. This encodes CASSLFVQGVTEAFF.

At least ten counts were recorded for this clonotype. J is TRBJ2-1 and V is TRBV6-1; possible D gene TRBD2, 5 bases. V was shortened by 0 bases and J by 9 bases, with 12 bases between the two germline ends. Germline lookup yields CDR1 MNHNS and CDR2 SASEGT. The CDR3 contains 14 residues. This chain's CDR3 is CASSEAGSFGEQFF. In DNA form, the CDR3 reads TGTGCCAGCAGTGAAGCGGGGAGTTTTGGTGAGCAGTTCTTC.

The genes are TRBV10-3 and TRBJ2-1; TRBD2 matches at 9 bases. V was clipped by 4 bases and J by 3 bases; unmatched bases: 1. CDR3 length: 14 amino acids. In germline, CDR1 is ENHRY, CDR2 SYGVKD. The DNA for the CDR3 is TGTGCCATCAGTGGGACTAGCGACTACAATGAGCAGTTCTTC. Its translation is CAISGTSDYNEQFF.

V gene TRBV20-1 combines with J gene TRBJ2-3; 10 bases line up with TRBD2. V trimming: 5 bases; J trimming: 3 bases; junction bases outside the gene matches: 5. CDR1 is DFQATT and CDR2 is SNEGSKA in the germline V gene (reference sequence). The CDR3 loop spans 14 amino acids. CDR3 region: CSASGTSATDTQYF. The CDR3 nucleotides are TGCAGTGCTTCCGGGACTAGCGCTACAGATACGCAGTATTTT.

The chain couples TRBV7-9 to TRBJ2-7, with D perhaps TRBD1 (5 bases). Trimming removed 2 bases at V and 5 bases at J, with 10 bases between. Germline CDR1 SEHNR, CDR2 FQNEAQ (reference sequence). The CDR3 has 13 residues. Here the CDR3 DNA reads TGTGCCAGCAGCTTACAGGGTATGGACGAGCAGTACTTC. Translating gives CASSLQGMDEQYF. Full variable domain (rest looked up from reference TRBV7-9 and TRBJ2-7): DTGVSQNPRHKITKRGQNVTFRCDPISEHNRLYWYRQTLGQGPEFLTYFQNEAQLEKSRLLSDRFSAERPKGSFSTLEIQRTEQGDSAMYLCASSLQGMDEQYFGPGTRLTVT.

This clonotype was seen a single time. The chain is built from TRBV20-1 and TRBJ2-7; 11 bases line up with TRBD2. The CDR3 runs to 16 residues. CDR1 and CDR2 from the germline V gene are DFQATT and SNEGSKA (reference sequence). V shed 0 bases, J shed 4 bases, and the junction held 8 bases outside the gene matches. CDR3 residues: CSARDPLAGGGYEQYF. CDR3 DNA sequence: TGCAGTGCTAGAGACCCCCTAGCGGGAGGAGGGTACGAGCAGTACTTC.

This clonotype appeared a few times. In DNA form, the CDR3 reads TGTGCCAGCAGACCCCCGGGCGTTACCGGGGAGCTGTTTTTT. Encoded protein: CASRPPGVTGELFF. This chain connects TRBV7-6 to TRBJ2-2, with no clear D. The CDR3 has 14 residues. Germline lookup yields CDR1 SGHVS and CDR2 FNYEAQ. V was clipped by 6 bases and J by 5 bases, with 13 bases between them.